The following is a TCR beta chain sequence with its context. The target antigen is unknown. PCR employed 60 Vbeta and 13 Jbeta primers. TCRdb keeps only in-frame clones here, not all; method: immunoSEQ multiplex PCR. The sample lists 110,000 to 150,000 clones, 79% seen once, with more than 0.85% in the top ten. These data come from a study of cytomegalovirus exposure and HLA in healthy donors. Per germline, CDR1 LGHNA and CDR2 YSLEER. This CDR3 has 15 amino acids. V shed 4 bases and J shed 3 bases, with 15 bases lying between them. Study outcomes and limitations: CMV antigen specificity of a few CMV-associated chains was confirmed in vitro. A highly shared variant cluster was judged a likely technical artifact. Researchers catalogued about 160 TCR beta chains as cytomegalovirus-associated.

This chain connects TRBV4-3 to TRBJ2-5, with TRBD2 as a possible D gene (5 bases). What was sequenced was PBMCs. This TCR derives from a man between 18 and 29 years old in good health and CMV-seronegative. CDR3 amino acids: CASSLLPGLEETQYF. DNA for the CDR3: TGCGCCAGCAGCCTACTACCGGGATTGGAAGAGACCCAGTACTTC.